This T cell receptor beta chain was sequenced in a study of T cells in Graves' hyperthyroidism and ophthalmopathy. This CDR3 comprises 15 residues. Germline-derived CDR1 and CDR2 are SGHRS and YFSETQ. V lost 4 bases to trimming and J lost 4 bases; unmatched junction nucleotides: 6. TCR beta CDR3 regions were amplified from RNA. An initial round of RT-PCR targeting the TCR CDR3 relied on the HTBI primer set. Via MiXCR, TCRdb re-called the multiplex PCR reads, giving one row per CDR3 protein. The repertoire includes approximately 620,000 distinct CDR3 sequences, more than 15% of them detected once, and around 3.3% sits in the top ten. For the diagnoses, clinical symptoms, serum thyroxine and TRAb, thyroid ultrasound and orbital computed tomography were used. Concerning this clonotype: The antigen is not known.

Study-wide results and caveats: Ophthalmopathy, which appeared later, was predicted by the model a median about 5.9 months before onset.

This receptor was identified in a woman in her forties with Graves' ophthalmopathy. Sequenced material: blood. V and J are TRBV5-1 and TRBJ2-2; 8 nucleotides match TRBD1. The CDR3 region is CASSEGQVTTGELFF. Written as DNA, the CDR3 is TGCGCCAGCAGCGAGGGACAGGTAACCACCGGGGAGCTGTTTTTT.